This entry concerns a single T cell receptor (beta chain). The CDR3 totals 16 residues. With 2 bases removed from V and 3 bases from J, the gap between germline ends came to 17 bases. Germline CDR1 and CDR2: SGHNT and YYREEE (reference sequence). The sample comes from a study of blood T cell repertoires in COVID-19. Only in-frame clones appear in the TCRdb table, and some are missing; sequencing was by immunoSEQ multiplex PCR. This sample has about 180,000 clones, with roughly 90% found just once. The sample was peripheral blood. This clonotype was obtained from a man between 65 and 85 years old with active or convalescent COVID-19. The chain joins TRBV5-4 to TRBJ2-5, with D perhaps TRBD1 (6 bases). CDR3 nucleotide sequence: TGTGCCAGCAGCTTAGTACAGGGATTAAGTAAAGAGACCCAGTACTTC. It yields the protein CASSLVQGLSKETQYF.